The clone carrying this T cell receptor beta chain occurred many times. Primed by a sample-barcoded 5' primer and a J-beta primer mix, a second PCR proceeded for about 6 to 11 cycles. A 12-random-nucleotide template-switch adaptor tagged each cDNA molecule. A single record per CDR3 protein comes from TCRdb applying MiXCR to the 5' RACE reads. The sample lists roughly 900,000 distinct CDR3 sequences, roughly 26% occurring once. The data are from a study of blood T cells in healthy people across ages. V lost 6 bases and J lost 2; bases outside the gene matches: 8. CDR1 is SEHNR, CDR2 FQNEAQ, per germline (reference sequence). This CDR3 comprises 15 residues. A minimum of 7 million PBMCs was isolated per sample.

Input material: blood. The genes are TRBV7-9 and TRBJ1-1, with 8 bases fitting TRBD1. The receptor was isolated from a woman of 80 years or more in good health. The CDR3 region is CASSSGTGHNTEAFF. The CDR3 DNA sequence: TGTGCCAGCAGTTCTGGGACAGGACATAACACTGAAGCTTTCTTT.